Presented here are 23 T cell receptor beta chains from one specimen sequenced in a study of CD8+CD57+ T cells in acquired aplastic anemia. TCR beta VDJ and CDR3 profiles were obtained from a genomic DNA template. MiXCR, run by TCRdb on the reads, gives a single entry per CDR3 protein. The sample shows around 190,000 distinct CDR3 sequences, 48% of them seen only once. All sequencing subjects had displayed CD8+CD57+ cell expansion on flow cytometry. The sample taken for sequencing was sorted CD4+, CD8+, or CD8+CD57+ T cells (not recorded which) from PBMCs. These receptors came from a human donor with aplastic anemia.

A word on this clonotype: This may be a read error: a much more frequent sequence differs by one nucleotide. The chain is built from TRBV6-1 and TRBJ1-5; weak D call: TRBD1 (6 bases). Looked up from germline, CDR1 is MNHNS and CDR2 is SASEGT. The CDR3 spans 13 residues. CDR3 sequence: CAGSAGANQPQHF. Here the CDR3 DNA reads TGTGCCGGCAGTGCAGGGGCAAATCAGCCCCAGCATTTT.

The V gene is TRBV19, the J gene TRBJ1-6; D is ambiguous. The V gene lost 7 bases and the J gene lost 2 bases, with 6 bases spanning the gap. The CDR3 runs 13 residues. Germline V lookup: CDR1 LNHDA, CDR2 SQIVND (reference sequence). CDR3 sequence reads: CASTGTYNSPLHF. The CDR3 coding sequence is TGTGCCAGTACCGGGACCTATAATTCACCCCTCCACTTT.

This clonotype was detected many times. This chain uses TRBV29-1 with TRBJ2-5; 9 positions match TRBD1. The CDR3 spans 12 residues. Germline V lookup: CDR1 SQVTM, CDR2 ANQGSEA. V lost 8 bases, J lost 3 bases, and 4 bases stayed unmatched. The CDR3 nucleotides read TGCAGCTCGGACAGGGGTAAAGAGACCCAGTACTTC. It codes for CSSDRGKETQYF.

This sequence joins TRBV27 and TRBJ2-7; tentative D call: TRBD1 (5 bases). Per germline, CDR1 MNHEY and CDR2 SMNVEV (reference sequence). V lost 1 base to trimming and J lost 6 bases, with 10 bases between them. The CDR3 covers 13 residues. CDR3 region: CASSLLKGVEQYF. In nucleotides, the CDR3 is TGTGCCAGCAGTTTATTGAAAGGGGTCGAGCAGTACTTC.

The chain links TRBV20-1 to TRBJ2-1, with D unclear. This CDR3 comprises 14 residues. The ends were cut back, 6 bases at V and 3 bases at J, with 15 bases in the middle. The germline CDR1 and CDR2 sequences are DFQATT and SNEGSKA (reference sequence). The CDR3 DNA follows: TGCAGTGCCCAAGGGCAGCTGAACTACAATGAGCAGTTCTTC. Protein product: CSAQGQLNYNEQFF.

The chain recombines TRBV6-5 with TRBJ2-7, with D possibly called TRBD1 or TRBD2 (7 bases each). V was clipped by 4 bases and J by 7 bases, with 14 bases between them. The CDR3 covers 13 residues. The germline CDR1 and CDR2 sequences are MNHEY and SVGAGI. The CDR3 is CASSLRGRGEQYF. Written as DNA, the CDR3 is TGTGCCAGCAGTTTGAGGGGGCGGGGGGAGCAGTACTTC.

The chain recombines TRBV20-1 with TRBJ2-7; D perhaps matches TRBD2 (6 bases). The CDR3 is 13 amino acids. Germline-derived CDR1 and CDR2 are DFQATT and SNEGSKA (reference sequence). Trimming pared 5 bases from V and 1 base from J, leaving 12 bases between. The CDR3 sequence: CSAANLASYEQYF. CDR3 nucleotides: TGCAGTGCTGCTAACCTAGCGTCCTACGAGCAGTACTTC.

The chain recombines TRBV30 with TRBJ1-3; D not resolved. The germline V and J ends were trimmed by 0 bases and 0 bases, with 9 bases remaining between them. This CDR3 is 15 amino acids long. Germline V gene lookup returns CDR1 GTSNPN and CDR2 SVGIG (reference sequence). CDR3 loop: CAWSVGVSSGNTIYF. CDR3 in DNA: TGTGCCTGGAGTGTTGGGGTCAGCTCTGGAAACACCATATATTTT. Together with reference TRBV30 and TRBJ1-3, the CDR3 gives the full variable domain: SQTIHQWPATLVQPVGSPLSLECTVEGTSNPNLYWYRQAAGRGLQLLFYSVGIGQISSEVPQNLSASRPQDRQFILSSKKLLLSDSGFYLCAWSVGVSSGNTIYFGEGSWLTVV.

This clonotype has more than one count but fewer than ten. CDR3 DNA: TGTGCCTCCCGGCGAGGCGGCACTGAAGCTTTCTTT. This translates into CASRRGGTEAFF. The chain links TRBV30 to TRBJ1-1; D not resolved. From germline, CDR1 is GTSNPN and CDR2 SVGIG (reference sequence). V was shortened by 7 bases and J by 4 bases, with 13 bases between the two germline ends. The CDR3 sequence is 12 residues long.

The chain uses TRBV15 and TRBJ1-1; 10 nucleotides line up with TRBD1. Germline trimming cut 1 base from V and 0 bases from J; bases unmatched to any gene: 5. Germline V gene data show CDR1 as LNHNV and CDR2 as YYDKDF (reference sequence). The CDR3 extends over 17 amino acids. The CDR3 sequence: CATSRGDRGRMNTEAFF. Here the CDR3 DNA reads TGTGCCACCAGCAGAGGAGACAGGGGGCGAATGAACACTGAAGCTTTCTTT.

This clonotype was recorded a few times. This chain connects TRBV11-1 to TRBJ2-1; unclear D gene. Trimming removed 7 bases at V and 4 bases at J, with 29 bases between. The V gene's germline CDR1 is SGHAT and CDR2 FQDESV (reference sequence). The CDR3 contains 19 residues. The CDR3 protein is CASMKSYPPSNGLYNEQFF. DNA for the CDR3: TGTGCCAGCATGAAGAGCTACCCCCCTTCTAACGGTCTTTACAATGAGCAGTTCTTC.

This clonotype has at least ten counts. This rearrangement joins TRBV10-3 to TRBJ2-7; TRBD1 matches 11 bases. With 10 bases clipped from V and 1 base from J, the junction kept 6 bases outside the gene matches. The CDR3 length is 14 residues. CDR1 is ENHRY and CDR2 is SYGVKD in the germline V gene. The CDR3 reads CATVGQGESYEQYF. Here the CDR3 DNA reads TGTGCCACCGTGGGACAGGGGGAATCCTACGAGCAGTACTTC.

The genes are TRBV3-1 and TRBJ1-5, with D possibly being TRBD1 (5 bases). The CDR3 has 13 residues. With 5 bases removed from V and 9 bases from J, the gap between germline ends came to 14 bases. Germline values: CDR1 LGHDT, CDR2 YNNKEL (reference sequence). This CDR3 is CASSEGAHSPQHF. For the CDR3, the DNA is TGTGCCAGCAGCGAAGGGGCCCATTCGCCCCAGCATTTT.

Of note for this clonotype: The conserved phenylalanine or tryptophan is not found at the CDR3 terminus, so this likely reflects a read error. This chain uses TRBV10-3 with TRBJ2-5; maybe TRBD1 (6 bases). CDR3 length: 14 residues. CDR1 is ENHRY and CDR2 is SYGVKD in the germline V gene. The germline V and J ends were trimmed by 3 bases and 0 bases, with 8 bases remaining between them. In nucleotides, the CDR3 is TGTGCCATCAGTGACCGGGACAACCAAGAGACCCAGTACTAC. Translation: CAISDRDNQETQYY.

This clonotype was detected a few times. The chain couples TRBV19 to TRBJ1-5, with D possibly being TRBD1 (6 bases). Germline V CDR1 and CDR2: LNHDA, SQIVND (reference sequence). CDR3 length equals 16 residues. The germline V and J ends were trimmed by 3 bases and 2 bases, with 14 bases remaining between them. For the CDR3, the DNA is TGTGCCAGTAGTATGGGACAATACGGCGGCAATCAGCCCCAGCATTTT. This gives the protein CASSMGQYGGNQPQHF.

This chain links TRBV2 with TRBJ2-7, with D tentatively TRBD1 (5 bases). Trimming removed 3 bases at V and 3 bases at J, with 9 bases between. The CDR3 loop spans 13 amino acids. CDR1 SNHLY and CDR2 FYNNEI come from the germline V gene. CDR3 amino acids: CASSDSRVYEQYF. The CDR3 DNA follows: TGTGCCAGCAGTGATAGCAGGGTCTACGAGCAGTACTTC.

The V and J genes are TRBV25-1 and TRBJ1-2; unclear D gene. CDR3 size: 12 residues. Germline-derived CDR1 and CDR2 are MGHDK and SYGVNS. Trimming cost V 11 bases and J 3 bases, with 13 bases left between them. CDR3 sequence: CASGASYYGYTF. DNA of the CDR3: TGTGCCTCGGGAGCCTCGTACTATGGCTACACCTTC.

CDR3 sequence (DNA): TGTGCCAGCAGCGTTGCTCCATTACTGGCGACCGGGGAGCTGTTTTTT. This encodes CASSVAPLLATGELFF. The chain links TRBV7-3 to TRBJ2-2; D ambiguous. V was pared by 5 bases and J by 5 bases, with 18 bases between. From germline, CDR1 is SGHTA and CDR2 FQGTGA. The CDR3 runs 16 residues.

Worth noting for this clonotype: With a much larger clone just one base away, this may be a read error. The chain carries TRBV5-1 and TRBJ2-5; 12 positions agree with TRBD2. The CDR3 is 17 amino acids. CDR1 and CDR2 (germline): SGHRS, YFSETQ. Losses at the gene ends were 0 bases for V and 5 bases for J; bases not matched to a gene: 8. The CDR3 loop is CASSLAVGLAGKETQYF. The CDR3 DNA reads TGCGCCAGCAGCTTGGCCGTAGGACTAGCGGGGAAGGAGACCCAGTACTTC.

This rearrangement joins TRBV29-1 to TRBJ2-7; 7 nucleotides line up with TRBD1. CDR1 is SQVTM and CDR2 is ANQGSEA in the germline V gene. The CDR3 runs to 12 residues. V lost 2 bases and J lost 2; bases outside the gene matches: 0. CDR3 in amino acids: CSVEQGAYEQYF. The CDR3 coding sequence is TGCAGCGTTGAACAGGGGGCCTACGAGCAGTACTTC.

This chain uses TRBV2 with TRBJ2-1, with 8 positions matching TRBD2. V shed 8 bases, J shed 5 bases, and the junction held 11 bases outside the gene matches. CDR1 SNHLY and CDR2 FYNNEI come from the germline V gene. The CDR3 contains 15 residues. CDR3 in DNA: TGTGCCAGCCGCGTGGGAGAGCGGGAGAACAATGAGCAGTTCTTC. This codes for CASRVGERENNEQFF.

Many counts were recorded for this clonotype. V usage is TRBV4-1 and J usage is TRBJ1-1, with D uncertain. The CDR3 loop spans 14 amino acids. Trimming took off 1 base at V and 0 bases at J, with 6 bases between the two ends. Germline CDR1 and CDR2: MGHRA and YSYEKL. The CDR3 DNA follows: TGCGCCAGCAGCCAAGGTCTAATGAACACTGAAGCTTTCTTT. It yields the protein CASSQGLMNTEAFF.

V usage is TRBV25-1 and J usage is TRBJ1-6, with D possibly matching TRBD1 (5 bases). This CDR3 comprises 12 residues. Germline CDR1 reads MGHDK; CDR2 reads SYGVNS. Trimming shortened V by 3 bases and J by 16 bases, and 13 bases separated the two germline ends. The CDR3 here is CASSEGWGKLHF. The CDR3 nucleotides read TGTGCCAGCAGTGAGGGTTGGGGGAAACTCCACTTT.